The 14 T cell receptor beta chains below come from one sample, sequenced in a study of blood T cell repertoires in COVID-19. TCRdb keeps only in-frame clones here, not all; method: immunoSEQ multiplex PCR. The sample lists 89,000 or so clones, about 82% occurring once. The sample comprised peripheral blood. The receptors shown here come from a man aged 45-65 years with active COVID-19.

The CDR3: CASSVELDVEQFF. In nucleotides, the CDR3 is TGTGCCAGCAGCGTAGAACTAGACGTCGAGCAGTTCTTC. This sequence joins TRBV9 and TRBJ2-1; TRBD2 is a possible D gene (5 bases). V was clipped by 0 bases and J by 10 bases, with 11 bases between them. Per the germline V gene, CDR1 is SGDLS and CDR2 is YYNGEE. This CDR3 has 13 amino acids.

The chain recombines TRBV30 with TRBJ2-3, with D perhaps TRBD1 (5 bases). The CDR3 spans 12 residues. V shed 0 bases and J shed 9 bases, with 10 bases lying between them. Per the germline V gene, CDR1 is GTSNPN and CDR2 is SVGIG (reference sequence). CDR3 loop: CAWSVQGRTQYF. The CDR3 DNA reads as TGTGCCTGGAGTGTGCAGGGTAGGACGCAGTATTTT.

This clone was seen just once. The chain is built from TRBV7-2 and TRBJ2-1; 9 nucleotides align to TRBD2. Germline V lookup: CDR1 SGHTA, CDR2 FQGNSA. This CDR3 comprises 13 residues. The V gene end was trimmed by 1 base and the J gene end by 15 bases; junction bases not matched to a gene: 7. CDR3 region: CASSLGLAGRRFF. The DNA of the CDR3 is TGTGCCAGCAGCTTAGGGCTAGCGGGACGCCGGTTCTTC.

The chain recombines TRBV28 with TRBJ2-7, with a possible D match to TRBD2 (5 bases). CDR1 is MDHEN, CDR2 SYDVKM, per germline. The CDR3 runs to 11 residues. The V gene lost 2 bases and the J gene lost 9 bases, with 8 bases spanning the gap. CDR3 protein: CASSLPGRQYF. The CDR3 DNA reads as TGTGCCAGCAGTTTACCGGGAAGGCAGTACTTC.

This chain links TRBV5-1 with TRBJ1-1, with D unresolved. Per the germline V gene, CDR1 is SGHRS and CDR2 is YFSETQ. The CDR3 is made up of 13 amino acids. Trimming took off 3 bases at V and 4 bases at J, with 10 bases between the two ends. The CDR3 DNA follows: TGCGCCAGCAGCTCGAATTCGGGCACTGAAGCTTTCTTT. Translation: CASSSNSGTEAFF. Based on the CDR3 plus reference TRBV5-1 and TRBJ1-1, the full variable domain is KAGVTQTPRYLIKTRGQQVTLSCSPISGHRSVSWYQQTPGQGLQFLFEYFSETQRNKGNFPGRFSGRQFSNSRSEMNVSTLELGDSALYLCASSSNSGTEAFFGQGTRLTVV.

The chain is built from TRBV19 and TRBJ1-2; TRBD1 agrees at 11 bases. CDR1 LNHDA and CDR2 SQIVND come from the germline V gene (reference sequence). The CDR3 length is 14 residues. J gave up 4 bases and V 10 bases, and 8 bases lay outside the gene matches. The CDR3 protein is CATATGTGGYGYTF. The CDR3 DNA reads as TGTGCCACCGCTACCGGGACAGGGGGCTATGGCTACACCTTC.

Remarks on this clone: Germline is not matched at one junction end, which may reflect a read error. The chain uses TRBV7-7 and TRBJ2-1, with TRBD1 identical over 12 bases. Germline V lookup: CDR1 SSHAT, CDR2 FNYEAQ (reference sequence). This CDR3 is 15 amino acids long. For the CDR3, the DNA is TGTGCTAGCAGCTTAAGGGGACAGGGGGCGCGGGAGCAGTTCTTC. Translating it yields CASSLRGQGAREQFF.

The chain has TRBV6-5 and TRBJ1-2, with D perhaps matching TRBD1 (5 bases). CDR3 length equals 11 residues. Trimming took 5 bases from V and 6 from J, leaving 7 bases between them. Germline-derived CDR1 and CDR2 are MNHEY and SVGAGI. CDR3 in DNA: TGTGCCAGCAGTCCGGGGGATGGCTACACCTTC. Translated, it gives CASSPGDGYTF.

A single count supports this clone. One junction end does not reproduce the germline sequence, and a read error may be involved. The chain couples TRBV29-1 to TRBJ1-4, with 10 positions matching TRBD1. The CDR3 is 14 residues long. Germline-derived CDR1 and CDR2 are SQVTM and ANQGSEA. CDR3 protein: CSVEGTGEREKLFF. The DNA for the CDR3 is TGCAGCGTGGAAGGGACAGGGGAGAGGGAAAAACTGTTTTTT.

In DNA form, the CDR3 reads TGTGCCAGCAGTTCTCCGGGACAGTTATACGAGCAGTACTTC. Its protein product is CASSSPGQLYEQYF. The rearrangement joins TRBV28 to TRBJ2-7, with 7 bases lining up with TRBD1. The V and J ends lost 4 bases and 4 bases, in that order; junction bases with no gene match: 7. In germline, CDR1 is MDHEN, CDR2 SYDVKM. The CDR3 extends over 14 amino acids.

The V gene is TRBV11-2, the J gene TRBJ2-3; 12 nucleotides match TRBD2. There are 16 residues in the CDR3. V lost 1 base to trimming and J lost 2 bases; unmatched junction nucleotides: 1. Germline CDR1 SGHAT, CDR2 FQNNGV. Here the CDR3 reads CASSLGTSGTTDTQYF. The CDR3, as DNA: TGTGCCAGCAGCTTAGGGACTAGCGGGACCACAGATACGCAGTATTTT.

The V and J genes are TRBV30 and TRBJ1-5, with D hard to call. Germline V gene sequence: CDR1 GTSNPN, CDR2 SVGIG (reference sequence). The CDR3 length is 13 residues. Trimming stripped 3 bases from V and 0 bases from J, with 6 bases between. Here the CDR3 reads CAWSPSSNQPQHF. The DNA of the CDR3 is TGTGCCTGGAGCCCCAGTAGCAATCAGCCCCAGCATTTT.

The chain carries TRBV4-3 and TRBJ1-2, with TRBD1 identical over 7 bases. Germline CDR1 LGHNA, CDR2 YSLEER. J was trimmed by 5 bases and V by 1 base; bases with no gene match: 10. The CDR3 length is 16 residues. The CDR3 nucleotides are TGCGCCAGCAGCCAAGGCATACAGGGGTTAAGTTATGGCTACACCTTC. Translation: CASSQGIQGLSYGYTF.

This CDR3 is CASSIGPSSYNEQFF. In nucleotides, the CDR3 is TGTGCCAGTAGTATAGGCCCGAGCTCCTACAATGAGCAGTTCTTC. J is TRBJ2-1 and V is TRBV19; no clear D. The germline gives CDR1 LNHDA, CDR2 SQIVND (reference sequence). V lost 1 base and J 0 bases, leaving 7 bases between the germline ends. This CDR3 is 15 amino acids long. The full variable domain, completed using reference TRBV19 and TRBJ2-1, is DGGITQSPKYLFRKEGQNVTLSCEQNLNHDAMYWYRQDPGQGLRLIYYSQIVNDFQKGDIAEGYSVSREKKESFPLTVTSAQKNPTAFYLCASSIGPSSYNEQFFGPGTRLTVL.